The next 2 T cell receptor beta chains were all read from a single sample in a study of T-cell memory formation after mild COVID-19. MiXCR was run by TCRdb on the 5' RACE reads, yielding one entry per CDR3 protein. The sample includes approximately 150,000 distinct CDR3 sequences, under 15% of them seen just once. Specimen: PBMCs or a T cell subset sorted from them (not recorded which). The receptors were sampled from a man aged 18 to 29 who had mild COVID-19 (a few samples of this study predate the infection). Cell type and time point are not known.

This clonotype was recorded many times. This chain links TRBV24-1 with TRBJ2-1; 12 bases map to TRBD2. Germline trimming cut 4 bases from V and 10 bases from J; bases unmatched to any gene: 7. CDR1 is KGHDR and CDR2 is SFDVKD in the germline V gene. The CDR3 sequence is 15 residues long. CDR3 nucleotide sequence: TGTGCCACCAGTGACCCTCGGACTAGCGGGGAGGAGCAGTTCTTC. The encoded protein is CATSDPRTSGEEQFF.

This clonotype was detected only a few times. This rearrangement joins TRBV10-3 to TRBJ2-3, with 8 positions matching TRBD2. The CDR3 is made up of 13 amino acids. Germline-derived CDR1 and CDR2 are ENHRY and SYGVKD. V lost 5 bases and J lost 5; bases outside the gene matches: 3. The CDR3 DNA is TGTGCCATCAGTAGCGGGGGTCAAGATACGCAGTATTTT. This encodes CAISSGGQDTQYF.